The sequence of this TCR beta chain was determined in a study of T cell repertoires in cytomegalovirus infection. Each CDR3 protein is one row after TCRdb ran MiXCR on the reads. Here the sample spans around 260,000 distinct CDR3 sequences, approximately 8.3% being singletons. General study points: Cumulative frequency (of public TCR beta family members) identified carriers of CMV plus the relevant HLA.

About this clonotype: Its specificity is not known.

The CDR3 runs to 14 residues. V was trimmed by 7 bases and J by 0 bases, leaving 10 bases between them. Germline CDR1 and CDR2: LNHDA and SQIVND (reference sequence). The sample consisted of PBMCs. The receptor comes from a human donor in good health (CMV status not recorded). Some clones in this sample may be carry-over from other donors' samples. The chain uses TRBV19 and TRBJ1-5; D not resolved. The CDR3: CASNGRDSNQPQHF. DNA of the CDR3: TGTGCCAGTAATGGCAGAGATAGCAATCAGCCCCAGCATTTT.